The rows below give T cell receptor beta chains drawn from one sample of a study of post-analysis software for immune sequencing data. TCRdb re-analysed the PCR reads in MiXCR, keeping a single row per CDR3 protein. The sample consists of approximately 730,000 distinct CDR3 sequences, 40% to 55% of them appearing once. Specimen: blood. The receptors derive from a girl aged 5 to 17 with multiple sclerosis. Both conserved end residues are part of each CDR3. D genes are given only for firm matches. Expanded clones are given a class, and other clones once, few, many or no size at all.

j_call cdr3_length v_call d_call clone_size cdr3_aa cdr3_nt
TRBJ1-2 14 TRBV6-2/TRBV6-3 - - CASSYRGREYGYTF TGTGCCAGCAGTTACAGAGGCAGGGAGTATGGCTACACCTTC
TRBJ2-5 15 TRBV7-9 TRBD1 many CASSSSKTGGETQYF TGTGCCAGCAGCTCGTCCAAAACAGGGGGGGAGACCCAGTACTTC
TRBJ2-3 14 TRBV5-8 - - CASSLLVSPDTQYF TGTGCCAGCAGCTTGTTGGTTTCCCCAGATACGCAGTATTTT
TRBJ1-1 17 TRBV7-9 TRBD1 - CASSPRQGFLPNTEAFF TGTGCCAGCAGCCCCCGACAGGGGTTCCTTCCCAACACTGAAGCTTTCTTT
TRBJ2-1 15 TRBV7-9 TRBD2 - CASSLTSGRFYEQFF TGTGCCAGCAGTTTAACTAGCGGGAGGTTCTATGAGCAGTTCTTC
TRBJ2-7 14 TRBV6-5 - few CASRRSGDPYEQYF TGTGCCAGCCGCAGGTCAGGGGACCCCTACGAGCAGTACTTC
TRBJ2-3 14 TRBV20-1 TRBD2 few CSARAGGQGDTQYF TGCAGTGCTAGAGCGGGAGGCCAGGGTGATACGCAGTATTTT
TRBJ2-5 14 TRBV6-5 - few CASSYSRGWETQYF TGTGCCAGCAGTTACTCTCGGGGGTGGGAGACCCAGTACTTC
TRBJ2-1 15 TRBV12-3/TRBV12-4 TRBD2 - CASSFGLVSYNEQFF TGTGCCAGCAGTTTCGGACTAGTAAGCTACAATGAGCAGTTCTTC
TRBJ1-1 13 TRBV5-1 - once CASSPGRHDEAFF TGCGCCAGCAGCCCGGGGCGCCACGATGAAGCTTTCTTT
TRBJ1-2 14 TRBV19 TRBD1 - CASSIWDRGHGYTF TGTGCCAGTAGTATTTGGGACAGGGGCCATGGCTACACCTTC
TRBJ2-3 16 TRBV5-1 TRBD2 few CASSLSKREGLDTQYF TGCGCCAGCAGCTTGAGTAAGCGGGAGGGCCTGGATACGCAGTATTTT
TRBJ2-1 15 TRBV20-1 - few CSALSGETYIDEQFF TGCAGTGCCCTGAGTGGCGAGACATATATCGATGAGCAGTTCTTC
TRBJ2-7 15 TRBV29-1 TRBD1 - CSVEEGGTGDYEQYF TGCAGCGTTGAAGAAGGCGGGACAGGGGATTACGAGCAGTACTTC
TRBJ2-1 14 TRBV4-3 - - CASSQDLSGNEQFF TGCGCCAGCAGCCAAGATTTGTCCGGCAATGAGCAGTTCTTC
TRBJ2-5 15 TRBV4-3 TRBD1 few CASSPWTGDQETQYF TGCGCCAGCAGCCCGTGGACAGGGGACCAAGAGACCCAGTACTTC
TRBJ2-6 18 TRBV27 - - CAGPSGQVVTTGANVLTF TGTGCCGGCCCCTCGGGGCAAGTCGTCACTACTGGGGCCAACGTCCTGACTTTC
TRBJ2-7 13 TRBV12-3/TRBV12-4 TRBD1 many CASSPDRAYEQYF TGCGCCAGCAGCCCGGACAGGGCCTACGAGCAGTACTTC
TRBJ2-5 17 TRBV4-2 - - CASSQAPRGGPQETQYF TGTGCCAGCAGCCAAGCCCCAAGGGGGGGGCCTCAAGAGACCCAGTACTTC
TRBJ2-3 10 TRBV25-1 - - CASIGDTQYF TGTGCCAGCATAGGAGATACGCAGTATTTT
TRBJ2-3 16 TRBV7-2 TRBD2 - CASSSGLAGFSDTQYF TGTGCCAGCAGCTCGGGACTAGCGGGATTCTCTGATACGCAGTATTTT
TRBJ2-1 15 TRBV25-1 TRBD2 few CASTNGLAGVNEQFF TGTGCCAGCACTAATGGACTAGCGGGAGTCAATGAGCAGTTCTTC
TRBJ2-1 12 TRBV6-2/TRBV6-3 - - CASSYAFHEQFF TGTGCCAGCAGTTACGCGTTCCATGAGCAGTTCTTC
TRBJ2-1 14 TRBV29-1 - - CSVENRVSYNEQFF TGCAGCGTTGAAAACAGGGTCTCCTACAATGAGCAGTTCTTC
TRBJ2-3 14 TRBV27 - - CASVPGLSTDTQYF TGTGCCTCGGTACCGGGACTTAGCACGGATACGCAGTATTTT
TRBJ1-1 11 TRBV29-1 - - CSVEVFAEAFF TGCAGCGTTGAAGTGTTCGCTGAAGCTTTCTTT
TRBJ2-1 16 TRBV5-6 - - CASSLRGGNSYNEQFF TGTGCCAGCAGCTTGCGCGGCGGGAACTCCTACAATGAGCAGTTCTTC
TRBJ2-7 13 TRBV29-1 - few CSVTGIKGNEQYF TGCAGCGTCACCGGGATTAAAGGCAACGAGCAGTACTTC
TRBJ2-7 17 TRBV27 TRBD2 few CASSFESASGRPYEQYF TGTGCCAGCAGTTTTGAATCAGCTAGCGGGAGACCCTACGAGCAGTACTTC
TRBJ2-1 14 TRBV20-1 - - CSARPREAFNEQFF TGCAGTGCTAGACCGCGGGAAGCGTTCAATGAGCAGTTCTTC
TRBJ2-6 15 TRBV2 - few CASRIRDSGANVLTF TGTGCCAGCAGGATAAGGGACTCTGGGGCCAACGTCCTGACTTTC
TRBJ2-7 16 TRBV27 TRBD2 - CASSFSSGTMTYEQYF TGTGCCAGCAGTTTCTCTAGCGGGACTATGACCTACGAGCAGTACTTC
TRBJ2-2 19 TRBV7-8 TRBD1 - CASSLANRGQSSDTGELFF TGTGCCAGCAGCTTGGCTAACAGGGGGCAAAGCTCTGACACCGGGGAGCTGTTTTTT
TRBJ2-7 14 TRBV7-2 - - CASSYKITGAVQYF TGTGCCAGCAGCTATAAAATAACCGGGGCCGTGCAGTACTTC
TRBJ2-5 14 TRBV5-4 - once CAGSAGLYEETQYF TGTGCCGGCAGCGCCGGACTATACGAAGAGACCCAGTACTTC
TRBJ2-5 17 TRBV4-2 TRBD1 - CASSQVGGTGFQETQYF TGTGCCAGCAGCCAAGTCGGCGGGACAGGGTTCCAAGAGACCCAGTACTTC
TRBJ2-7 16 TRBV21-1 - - CASSTPSQWGSYEQYF TGTGCCAGCAGCACCCCCTCCCAGTGGGGTTCTTACGAGCAGTACTTC
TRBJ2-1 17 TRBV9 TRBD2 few CASSATSGPYSYNEQFF TGTGCCAGCAGCGCGACTAGCGGTCCCTACTCCTACAATGAGCAGTTCTTC
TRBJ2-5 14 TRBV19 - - CASSMGSRKETQYF TGTGCCAGTAGTATGGGCAGTCGCAAAGAGACCCAGTACTTC
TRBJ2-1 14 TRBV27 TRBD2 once CASSQTSGSNEQFF TGTGCCAGCAGTCAGACTAGCGGGAGTAATGAGCAGTTCTTC
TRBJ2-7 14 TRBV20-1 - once CSARWRALTYEQYF TGCAGTGCTAGATGGAGGGCCCTAACCTACGAGCAGTACTTC
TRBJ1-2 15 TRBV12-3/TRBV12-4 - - CASSRSTGADYGYTF TGTGCCAGCAGCCGAAGTACGGGGGCAGACTATGGCTACACCTTC